The present TCR beta chain was sequenced within a study of blood T cell repertoires in COVID-19. Study-wide context: COVID-19 samples collected from the United States, Italy and Spain covered acute and convalescent phases. The cDNA or gDNA used as material had been derived from T cells, B-cell-depleted T cells, or PBMCs.

Followed over time, Seattle patients had been enrolled while infection was active. Authors' methods: Nucleated cell counts were estimated from reference gene primer amplification. Sequencing was performed with immunoSEQ multiplex PCR; in TCRdb, only in-frame clones are kept and a portion is missing. V, J and clone size are those of that table, while D and trimming were read from the DNA. The table has hundreds of thousands of clones, 85% to 90% seen once. The TCR sequence derives from a woman aged 50 to 60 with COVID-19, enrolled during active disease. Sequenced sample: peripheral blood.

Here the CDR3 DNA reads TGTGCCAGCAGTGAGGGACAGGGAAGGGGTCAGCCCCAGCATTTT. Protein product: CASSEGQGRGQPQHF. The chain is built from TRBV2 and TRBJ1-5; 9 nucleotides match TRBD1. CDR3 length: 15 amino acids. V trimming: 3 bases; J trimming: 6 bases; junction bases outside the gene matches: 6. Germline V gives CDR1 SNHLY, CDR2 FYNNEI.